The clone carrying this TCR beta chain appeared once. The antigen is undetermined. It was with 60 Vbeta and 13 Jbeta primers that the PCR ran. TCRdb's table, derived via immunoSEQ multiplex PCR, lists solely in-frame clones and lacks some. The data contain 200,000 or so clones, roughly 83% of them singletons. This specimen comes from a study of cytomegalovirus exposure and HLA in healthy donors. Germline trimming cut 2 bases from V and 4 bases from J; bases unmatched to any gene: 6. This CDR3 comprises 16 residues. Germline CDR1 and CDR2: MNHNS and SASEGT. Study results and limitations: Three chains tied to CMV proved CMV antigen-specific in vitro.

Source material: PBMCs. The chain links TRBV6-1 to TRBJ2-7; 12 bases map to TRBD2. The origin of this receptor is a boy aged 10-17 years in good health and CMV-seronegative. The CDR3 sequence is CASSELGLAGKYEQYF. CDR3 coding DNA: TGTGCCAGCAGTGAACTCGGACTAGCGGGGAAATACGAGCAGTACTTC.